Sequencing of this TCR beta chain was carried out in a study of post-analysis software for immune sequencing data. Overall study: Relapsing-remitting, secondary progressive and progressive-relapsing courses of multiple sclerosis were included. Study-wide results and caveats: TRBV5-6, TRBV5-1 and TRBV20-1 belonged to a set of about five TRBV segments that were more frequent in patients than controls. Under the F measure, samples that were prepared in one batch clustered strongly together.

Included in the TCR beta cDNA libraries were unique molecular identifiers. Starting from roughly 1.1 to 9.2 million T cells, the study yielded about 540,000 cDNA molecules. Using its own MiXCR run on the PCR reads, TCRdb lists one record per CDR3 protein. Of 600,000 to 750,000 distinct CDR3 sequences in the sample, around 60% were seen once. Note on this clonotype: Its antigen is unidentified.

The V segment lost 3 bases and the J segment 3 bases; nucleotides outside the gene matches: 7. This CDR3 is 15 amino acids long. Germline CDR1 SGDLS, CDR2 YYNGEE. The specimen sequenced was blood. The receptor was isolated from a girl aged 2-15 years with multiple sclerosis. V and J are TRBV9 and TRBJ2-3; 7 positions agree with TRBD1. CDR3 in amino acids: CASSEGTGVTDTQYF. The CDR3 DNA sequence: TGTGCCAGCAGCGAGGGCACAGGGGTGACAGATACGCAGTATTTT.